The T cell receptor beta chain under discussion was sequenced for a study of CD8 T cells in ankylosing spondylitis. Germline CDR1 LGHDT, CDR2 YNNKEL (reference sequence). V lost 4 bases, J lost 3 bases, and 13 bases lay in between. This CDR3 contains 15 residues. TCRdb independently ran MiXCR on the 5' RACE reads; one entry per CDR3 protein. In the table there are fewer than 350,000 distinct CDR3 sequences, around a tenth of which are singletons. A few counts support this clonotype. The chain couples TRBV3-1 to TRBJ1-5; tentative D call: TRBD1 (5 bases). The source is a female donor with ankylosing spondylitis or in good health (not recorded which). Material for sequencing was blood, either unsorted or a sorted T cell fraction (not recorded which). CDR3 loop: CASSPGPMNNQPQHF. The CDR3 nucleotides read TGTGCCAGCAGCCCGGGGCCCATGAACAATCAGCCCCAGCATTTT.